The entry below gives a single TCR beta chain sequence along with its context. No antigen is known for it. This sample is drawn from a study of metastatic and nonmetastatic thyroid tumors. About the research overall: Blood and tumor or nodule tissue repertoires from malignant and benign thyroid patients were compared. The study, taken as a whole, reports: When malignant thyroid tumors were compared with benign nodules, TCR beta diversity was reportedly significantly higher in the malignant tumors. This held in both blood and tumor samples.

TCRdb re-clonotyped the PCR reads through MiXCR. This sample yields 45,000 to 65,000 clones, of which approximately 17% are seen a single time; roughly 3% belongs to the top ten. The V gene end was trimmed by 4 bases and the J gene end by 3 bases; junction bases not matched to a gene: 3. The length of the CDR3 is 15 residues. Germline CDR1 LNHDA, CDR2 SQIVND (reference sequence). All patients reached thyroid surgery having received no treatment beforehand. This receptor was identified in a female donor with papillary thyroid cancer or a benign thyroid nodule (not recorded which). Some clones in this sample may be carry-over from other donors' samples. The chain uses TRBV19 and TRBJ1-3; 10 bases map to TRBD1. The sample taken for sequencing was blood. Here the CDR3 reads CASSTTGGIGNTIYF. As DNA, the CDR3 is TGTGCCAGTAGTACGACAGGGGGCATTGGAAACACCATATATTTT.